These T cell receptor beta chains were read from a single sample in a study of T-cell memory formation after mild COVID-19. In TCRdb, the 5' RACE reads were re-called with MiXCR into one record per CDR3 protein. The table records several thousand distinct CDR3 sequences, 16% of them present only once. The source material was PBMCs or a T cell subset sorted from them (not recorded which). All receptors derive from an adult who had mild COVID-19 (a few samples of this study predate the infection). Cell type and time point are not known. Each CDR3 is given with its conserved first and last residue. The D gene is left open where the match is weak. Some rows mark clone size as missing; the rest say once, few, many or name a class of expanded clone.

>TRBJ1-4|13|NA|TRBV7-2|medium-sized
CASSTYLGEKLFF
TGTGCCAGCAGCACATACCTAGGGGAAAAACTGTTTTTT
>TRBJ1-1|14|NA|TRBV3-1|medium-sized
CASSQVVQNTEAFF
TGTGCCAGCAGCCAAGTGGTACAGAACACTGAAGCTTTCTTT
>TRBJ2-7|15|TRBD2|TRBV7-6|NA
CASSLSGGGQYEQYF
TGTGCCAGCAGCTTATCCGGCGGGGGGCAGTACGAGCAGTACTTC
>TRBJ1-1|16|TRBD1|TRBV7-9|medium-sized
CASSSNRRDRDTEAFF
TGTGCCAGCAGCTCGAACCGTCGGGACAGGGACACTGAAGCTTTCTTT
>TRBJ2-1|14|NA|TRBV7-6|medium-sized
CASSSRNSYNEQFF
TGTGCCAGCAGTTCACGGAATTCCTACAATGAGCAGTTCTTC
>TRBJ1-6|15|NA|TRBV4-3|NA
CASSQDNVVIRPLHF
TGCGCCAGCAGCCAAGATAATGTCGTTATCCGGCCCCTCCACTTT
>TRBJ1-1|13|NA|TRBV20-1|medium-sized
CSSKRGPNTEAFF
TGCAGTTCAAAGCGAGGGCCGAACACTGAAGCTTTCTTT
>TRBJ2-1|13|NA|TRBV5-1|medium-sized
CASSPFGGHEQFF
TGCGCCAGCAGCCCCTTCGGGGGACATGAGCAGTTCTTC
>TRBJ1-2|13|TRBD1|TRBV10-3|medium-sized
CAIHGQGFYGYTF
TGTGCCATCCACGGACAGGGGTTCTATGGCTACACCTTC
>TRBJ2-1|15|NA|TRBV7-2|NA
CASSLDGAAYNEQFF
TGTGCCAGCAGCTTAGACGGGGCAGCCTACAATGAGCAGTTCTTC
>TRBJ2-2|16|TRBD1|TRBV5-1|medium-sized
CASSLTGQSNTGELFF
TGCGCCAGCAGCTTGACGGGACAGTCGAACACCGGGGAGCTGTTTTTT
>TRBJ1-1|13|NA|TRBV29-1|medium-sized
CSVDGAERTEAFF
TGCAGCGTTGATGGGGCAGAGCGGACTGAAGCTTTCTTT
>TRBJ2-3|13|NA|TRBV20-1|medium-sized
CSAWTIGGDTQYF
TGCAGTGCTTGGACTATCGGCGGAGATACGCAGTATTTT
>TRBJ1-1|15|TRBD1|TRBV4-1|medium-sized
CASSLTQGENTEAFF
TGCGCCAGCAGCCTTACACAGGGGGAGAACACTGAAGCTTTCTTT
>TRBJ2-3|14|TRBD2|TRBV20-1|medium-sized
CSAKPGLVLDTQYF
TGCAGTGCTAAACCGGGACTAGTTTTAGATACGCAGTATTTT
>TRBJ1-1|13|TRBD1|TRBV12-3/TRBV12-4|NA
CASSLWTGGEAFF
TGTGCCAGCAGTTTGTGGACAGGGGGCGAAGCTTTCTTT
>TRBJ2-3|13|NA|TRBV20-1|medium-sized
CSARAFFTDTQYF
TGCAGTGCTAGAGCCTTCTTCACAGATACGCAGTATTTT
>TRBJ2-5|14|NA|TRBV7-9|medium-sized
CASSLPANQETQYF
TGTGCCAGCAGCTTACCAGCGAACCAAGAGACCCAGTACTTC
>TRBJ2-2|15|NA|TRBV6-5|medium-sized
CASTIEWGLDGELFF
TGTGCCAGCACCATAGAATGGGGATTAGACGGGGAGCTGTTTTTT
>TRBJ2-3|15|TRBD1|TRBV5-1|medium-sized
CASSVRDREEDTQYF
TGCGCCAGCAGCGTCCGGGACAGGGAAGAGGATACGCAGTATTTT
>TRBJ2-2|16|TRBD1|TRBV6-2/TRBV6-3|medium-sized
CASSYPDRENTGELFF
TGTGCCAGCAGTTACCCGGACAGGGAGAACACCGGGGAGCTGTTTTTT
>TRBJ2-1|15|TRBD1|TRBV7-7|medium-sized
CASSSGQASYNEQFF
TGTGCCAGCAGCTCGGGACAGGCCTCCTACAATGAGCAGTTCTTC
>TRBJ2-7|15|TRBD1|TRBV5-5|medium-sized
CASSFPGQGSYEQYF
TGTGCCAGCAGCTTCCCGGGACAGGGCTCCTACGAGCAGTACTTC
>TRBJ2-1|12|NA|TRBV20-1|medium-sized
CSARVRGNEQFF
TGCAGTGCTAGAGTACGAGGAAATGAGCAGTTCTTC
>TRBJ2-1|14|NA|TRBV7-9|medium-sized
CASSLMGENNEQFF
TGTGCCAGCAGCTTAATGGGGGAGAACAATGAGCAGTTCTTC
>TRBJ1-5|14|TRBD1|TRBV28|many
CASSLTGANQPQHF
TGTGCCAGCAGTTTAACAGGGGCTAATCAGCCCCAGCATTTT
>TRBJ2-3|16|TRBD1|TRBV20-1|NA
CSARADRGRRTDTQYF
TGCAGTGCTAGGGCAGACAGGGGGCGTAGGACAGATACGCAGTATTTT
>TRBJ2-1|15|TRBD2|TRBV5-1|medium-sized
CASSLERGGQNEQFF
TGCGCCAGCAGCTTAGAGCGGGGGGGCCAGAATGAGCAGTTCTTC
>TRBJ1-6|14|TRBD1|TRBV12-3/TRBV12-4|medium-sized
CASSGDSVNSPLHF
TGTGCCAGCAGTGGGGACAGCGTCAATTCACCCCTCCACTTT
>TRBJ2-1|15|TRBD1|TRBV5-1|NA
CASSSQDRAYNEQFF
TGCGCCAGCAGCTCCCAGGACAGGGCCTACAATGAGCAGTTCTTC
>TRBJ2-6|15|NA|TRBV12-3/TRBV12-4|NA
CASSRAASGANVLTF
TGTGCCAGCAGCAGGGCGGCCTCTGGGGCCAACGTCCTGACTTTC
>TRBJ1-6|15|NA|TRBV7-2|medium-sized
CASSLGRSYNSPLHF
TGTGCCAGCAGCTTAGGACGGAGCTATAATTCACCCCTCCACTTT
>TRBJ1-2|14|TRBD1|TRBV27|many
CASSSAGGFYGYTF
TGTGCCAGCAGTAGTGCAGGGGGTTTTTATGGCTACACCTTC
>TRBJ2-3|11|NA|TRBV5-1|medium-sized
CASSLGWTQYF
TGCGCCAGCAGCTTGGGTTGGACGCAGTATTTT
>TRBJ2-1|13|NA|TRBV6-5|medium-sized
CASSYSPVSEQFF
TGTGCCAGCAGTTACTCTCCGGTGAGTGAGCAGTTCTTC
>TRBJ2-1|13|NA|TRBV5-5|NA
CASSWDVANEQFF
TGTGCCAGCAGCTGGGATGTGGCCAATGAGCAGTTCTTC
>TRBJ1-2|13|NA|TRBV20-1|NA
CSAPPDLNYGYTF
TGCAGTGCCCCTCCGGACTTGAACTATGGCTACACCTTC
>TRBJ2-3|12|NA|TRBV27|medium-sized
CATRDLPDTQYF
TGTGCCACACGGGATTTACCAGATACGCAGTATTTT
>TRBJ1-1|15|TRBD1|TRBV4-1|medium-sized
CASSQAGQGNTEAFF
TGCGCCAGCAGCCAAGCGGGACAGGGGAACACTGAAGCTTTCTTT
>TRBJ2-3|15|TRBD2|TRBV6-4|NA
CASSGLAGGPDTQYF
TGTGCCAGCAGTGGACTAGCGGGGGGGCCAGATACGCAGTATTTT
>TRBJ2-3|16|TRBD1|TRBV4-3|large
CASSQEGQGGTDTQYF
TGCGCCAGCAGCCAAGAAGGACAGGGAGGCACAGATACGCAGTATTTT
>TRBJ2-3|13|NA|TRBV4-2|medium-sized
CASSQDAPDTQYF
TGTGCCAGCAGCCAAGATGCGCCAGATACGCAGTATTTT
>TRBJ2-3|16|NA|TRBV27|medium-sized
CASSHMTGSSTDTQYF
TGTGCCAGCAGCCACATGACGGGATCCTCGACAGATACGCAGTATTTT
>TRBJ1-5|15|NA|TRBV4-3|medium-sized
CASSQDSRPNQPQHF
TGCGCCAGCAGCCAAGATAGCAGGCCCAATCAGCCCCAGCATTTT
>TRBJ2-5|15|NA|TRBV7-3|medium-sized
CASSLTGLGGETQYF
TGTGCCAGCAGCTTAACTGGACTTGGAGGGGAGACCCAGTACTTC
>TRBJ2-5|15|NA|TRBV10-3|medium-sized
CAIKGNSPTQETQYF
TGTGCCATCAAAGGGAATAGCCCGACCCAAGAGACCCAGTACTTC
>TRBJ1-5|12|NA|TRBV7-2|medium-sized
CASSLMSQPQHF
TGTGCCAGCAGCCTTATGAGTCAGCCCCAGCATTTT
>TRBJ2-2|14|NA|TRBV5-1|NA
CASSSGGGGGELFF
TGCGCCAGCAGCTCCGGTGGGGGCGGCGGGGAGCTGTTTTTT
>TRBJ2-5|13|NA|TRBV5-1|medium-sized
CASSLQGAETQYF
TGCGCCAGCAGCTTACAGGGAGCAGAGACCCAGTACTTC
>TRBJ2-3|17|TRBD2|TRBV7-6|medium-sized
CASSLGASGAYTDTQYF
TGTGCCAGCAGCTTAGGGGCTAGCGGGGCGTACACAGATACGCAGTATTTT
>TRBJ2-7|16|NA|TRBV7-8|large
CASSFFAGRGSYEQYF
TGTGCCAGCAGCTTTTTTGCAGGGCGCGGGTCCTACGAGCAGTACTTC
>TRBJ2-5|13|NA|TRBV5-1|medium-sized
CASSLWSQETQYF
TGCGCCAGCAGCTTGTGGTCCCAAGAGACCCAGTACTTC
>TRBJ1-4|14|TRBD1|TRBV29-1|medium-sized
CSVAGTGSNEKLFF
TGCAGCGTCGCCGGGACAGGGTCGAATGAAAAACTGTTTTTT